The 9 T cell receptor beta chains below were found in one sample sequenced in a study of CD8 T cells in Susac syndrome (dated 2019 in TCRdb). Preparation of the library involved the immunoSEQ multiplex PCR assay. RNA was extracted using the RNeasy kit, and roughly 0.45 to 1 ug of the RNA was reverse transcribed with random hexamers. TCRdb trimmed the raw reads at Q25, called clones with MiXCR and kept productive beta chains. Rows are unified per CDR3 protein, each entry keeping the most common DNA and genes. This sample is represented by about 300,000 distinct CDR3 sequences; 70% to 90% of them were singletons. The ten largest clones represent around 0.11% of the sample. The sequencing input was CD8+ T cells from PBMCs. The receptors derive from a human donor with multiple sclerosis.

The chain employs TRBV23-1 and TRBJ2-1; D unclear. TRBV23-1 is an open reading frame whose function is uncertain. Trimming left V 8 bases short and J 5 bases short, with 4 bases between. This CDR3 comprises 10 residues. CDR3 nucleotides: TGCGCCAGCCTACACAATGAGCAGTTCTTC. Protein product: CASLHNEQFF.

This chain links TRBV28 with TRBJ2-1; D is possibly TRBD1 or TRBD2 (6 bases each). CDR3 length: 15 residues. Trimming took 3 bases from V and 8 from J, leaving 17 bases between them. Germline CDR1 is MDHEN and CDR2 is SYDVKM. The CDR3 coding sequence is TGTGCCAGCAGTTTCCCCCGGACAGCGGGCTATGAGCAGTTCTTC. Translated: CASSFPRTAGYEQFF.

The chain combines TRBV19 with TRBJ1-1; no firm D call. The V gene lost 4 bases and the J gene lost 12 bases, with 21 bases spanning the gap. Germline V gene data show CDR1 as LNHDA and CDR2 as SQIVND (reference sequence). CDR3 size: 14 residues. The CDR3 sequence is CASSSNVGFRETFF. As DNA, the CDR3 is TGTGCCAGTAGTAGCAATGTCGGATTCCGAGAAACTTTCTTT.

V is TRBV23-1 and J is TRBJ2-7; D is ambiguous. TRBV23-1 is treated as an ORF (open reading frame) with a function not yet certain. This CDR3 contains 10 residues. Trimming removed 7 bases at V and 2 bases at J, with 3 bases between. In nucleotides, the CDR3 is TGCGCCAGCACAGCCTACGAGCAGTACTTC. This encodes CASTAYEQYF.

This chain uses TRBV24-1 with TRBJ2-1; TRBD2 matches at 7 bases. This CDR3 comprises 15 residues. Germline-derived CDR1 and CDR2 are KGHDR and SFDVKD. V was pared by 2 bases and J by 8 bases, with 8 bases of the junction left unmatched. CDR3 in DNA: TGTGCCACCAGTGATTCTGGGGGAGGGGAGCATGAGCAGTTCTTC. Its translation is CATSDSGGGEHEQFF.

The rearrangement uses TRBV27 and TRBJ2-7; possibly TRBD2 for D (6 bases). From germline, CDR1 is MNHEY and CDR2 SMNVEV (reference sequence). The CDR3 runs to 15 residues. The V and J ends lost 6 bases and 0 bases respectively, with 15 bases between them. DNA for the CDR3: TGTGCCAGCAGCCCTGGCGCGGGGAGCTCCTACGAGCAGTACTTC. It codes for CASSPGAGSSYEQYF.

The rearrangement uses TRBV11-2 and TRBJ1-2; possibly TRBD1 for D (5 bases). The V end was cut by 4 bases, the J end by 5 bases, with 20 bases between. There are 16 residues in the CDR3. Germline values: CDR1 SGHAT, CDR2 FQNNGV. This CDR3 is CASSYIRTPGGYGYTF. In DNA form, the CDR3 reads TGTGCCAGCAGCTATATAAGGACACCCGGCGGGTATGGCTACACCTTC.

J is TRBJ2-7 and V is TRBV27; D may be TRBD1 or TRBD2 (5 bases each). The CDR3 covers 13 residues. The germline V gene encodes CDR1 MNHEY and CDR2 SMNVEV (reference sequence). V gave up 5 bases and J gave up 3 bases, with 11 bases separating them. Written as DNA, the CDR3 is TGTGCCAGCAGTGGGACCCTCGGCTACGAGCAGTACTTC. Translated: CASSGTLGYEQYF.

The rearrangement links TRBV5-1 to TRBJ2-7, with 9 nucleotides matching TRBD2. J was trimmed by 3 bases and V by 4 bases; bases with no gene match: 8. Germline V gives CDR1 SGHRS, CDR2 YFSETQ. CDR3 length: 15 residues. CDR3 loop: CASSQTGLAFYEQYF. The CDR3 nucleotides read TGCGCCAGCAGCCAAACGGGACTAGCCTTCTACGAGCAGTACTTC.